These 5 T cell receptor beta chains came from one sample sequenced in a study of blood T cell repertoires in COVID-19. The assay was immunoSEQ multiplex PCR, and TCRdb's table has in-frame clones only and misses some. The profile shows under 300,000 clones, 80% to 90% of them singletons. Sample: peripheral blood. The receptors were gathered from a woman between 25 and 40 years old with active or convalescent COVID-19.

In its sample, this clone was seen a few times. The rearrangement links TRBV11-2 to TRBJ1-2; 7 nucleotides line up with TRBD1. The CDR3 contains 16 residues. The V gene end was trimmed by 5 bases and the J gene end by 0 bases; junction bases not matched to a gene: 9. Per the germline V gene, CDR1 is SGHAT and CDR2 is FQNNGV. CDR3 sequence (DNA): TGTGCCAGCAGCCAGCCCTGGGACAGAGCTAACTATGGCTACACCTTC. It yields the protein CASSQPWDRANYGYTF.

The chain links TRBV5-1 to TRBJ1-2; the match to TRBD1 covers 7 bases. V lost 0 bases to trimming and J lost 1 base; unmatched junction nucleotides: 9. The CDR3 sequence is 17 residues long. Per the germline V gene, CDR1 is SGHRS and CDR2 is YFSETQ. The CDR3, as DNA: TGCGCCAGCAGCTTGGAGGCTTCGGGACAGCGTAACTATGGCTACACCTTC. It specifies CASSLEASGQRNYGYTF.

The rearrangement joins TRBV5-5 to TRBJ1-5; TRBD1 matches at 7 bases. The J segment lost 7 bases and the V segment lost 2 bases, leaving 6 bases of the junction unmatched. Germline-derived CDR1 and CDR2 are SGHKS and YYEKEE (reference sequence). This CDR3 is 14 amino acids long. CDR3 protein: CASSFRQGYQPQHF. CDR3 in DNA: TGTGCCAGCAGCTTTCGACAGGGTTACCAGCCCCAGCATTTT.

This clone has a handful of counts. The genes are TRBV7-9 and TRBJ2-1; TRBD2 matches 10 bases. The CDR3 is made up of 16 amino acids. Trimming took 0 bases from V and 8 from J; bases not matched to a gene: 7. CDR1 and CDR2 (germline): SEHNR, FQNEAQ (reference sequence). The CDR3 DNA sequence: TGTGCCAGCAGCTTAGCCAGCGGGGGGGTCGGCGATGAGCAGTTCTTC. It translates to CASSLASGGVGDEQFF.

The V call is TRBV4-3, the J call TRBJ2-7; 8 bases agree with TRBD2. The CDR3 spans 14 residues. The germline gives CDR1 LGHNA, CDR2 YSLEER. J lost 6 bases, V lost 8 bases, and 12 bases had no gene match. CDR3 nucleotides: TGCGCCAGCGGAGACGGCCTAGCGGGTACCGAGCAGTACTTC. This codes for CASGDGLAGTEQYF.